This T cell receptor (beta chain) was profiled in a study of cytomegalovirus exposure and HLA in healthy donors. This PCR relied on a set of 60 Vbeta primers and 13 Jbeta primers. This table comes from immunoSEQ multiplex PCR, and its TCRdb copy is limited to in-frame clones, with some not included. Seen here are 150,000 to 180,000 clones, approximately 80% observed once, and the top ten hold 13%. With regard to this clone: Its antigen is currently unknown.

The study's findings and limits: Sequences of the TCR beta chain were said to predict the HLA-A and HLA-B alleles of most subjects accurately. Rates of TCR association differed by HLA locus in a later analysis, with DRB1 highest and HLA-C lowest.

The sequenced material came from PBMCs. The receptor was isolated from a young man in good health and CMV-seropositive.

The DNA of the CDR3 is TGCGCCAGCAGCTTGGTAGCGGGAGACAACAATGAGCAGTTCTTC. It encodes CASSLVAGDNNEQFF. This chain uses TRBV5-1 with TRBJ2-1, with 9 nucleotides matching TRBD2. With 0 bases clipped from V and 5 bases from J, the junction kept 3 bases outside the gene matches. From germline, CDR1 is SGHRS and CDR2 YFSETQ. This CDR3 spans 15 amino acids.